This T cell receptor (beta chain) was observed in a study of blood T cell repertoires in COVID-19. Study details: Donors in the United States, Italy and Spain gave samples during acute or convalescent COVID-19. From T cells, B-cell-depleted T cells, or PBMCs came the material, which was cDNA or gDNA.

Data came from immunoSEQ multiplex PCR; TCRdb stores just in-frame clones and leaves some out. There are a few hundred thousand clones in the sample; around 87% occur only once, and about 3% lies in the top ten. V trimming: 4 bases; J trimming: 1 base; junction bases outside the gene matches: 2. Germline V gene sequence: CDR1 MNHEY, CDR2 SMNVEV (reference sequence). The CDR3 runs to 14 residues. V usage is TRBV27 and J usage is TRBJ2-5; 8 bases align to TRBD2. Sequenced input: peripheral blood. This sequence originates from a human donor in a cohort sampled during active COVID-19. This CDR3 is CASSSAGGQETQYF. DNA of the CDR3: TGTGCCAGCAGTTCCGCGGGGGGCCAAGAGACCCAGTACTTC.